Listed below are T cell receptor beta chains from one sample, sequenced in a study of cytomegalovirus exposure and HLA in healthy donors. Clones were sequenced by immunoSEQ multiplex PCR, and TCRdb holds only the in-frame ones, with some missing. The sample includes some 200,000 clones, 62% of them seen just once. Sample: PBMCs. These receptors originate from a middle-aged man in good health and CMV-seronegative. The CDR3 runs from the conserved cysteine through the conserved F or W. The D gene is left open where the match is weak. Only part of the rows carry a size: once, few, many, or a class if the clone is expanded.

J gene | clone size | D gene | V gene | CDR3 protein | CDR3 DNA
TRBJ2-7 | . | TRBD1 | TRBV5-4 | CASSAQTGTYEQYF | TGTGCCAGCAGCGCCCAGACAGGGACCTACGAGCAGTACTTC
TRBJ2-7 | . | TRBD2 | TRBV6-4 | CASSVAGGYEQYF | TGTGCCAGCAGTGTTGCGGGAGGCTACGAGCAGTACTTC
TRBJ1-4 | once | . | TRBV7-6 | CASSLGQILNEKLFF | TGTGCCAGCAGCTTAGGCCAGATTCTTAATGAAAAACTGTTTTTT
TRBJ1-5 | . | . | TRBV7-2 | CASSEPTGTQPQHF | TGTGCCAGCAGCGAACCCACAGGGACTCAGCCCCAGCATTTT
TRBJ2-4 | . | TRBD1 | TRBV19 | CASSGGQGGSDIQYF | TGTGCCAGTAGTGGAGGACAGGGGGGTAGCGACATTCAGTACTTC
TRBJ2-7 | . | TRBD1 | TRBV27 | CASSLYTQGAKFYEQYF | TGTGCCAGCAGTTTATATACACAGGGGGCGAAATTCTACGAGCAGTACTTC
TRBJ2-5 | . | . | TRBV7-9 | CSSSAQTGMETQYF | TGTTCCAGCAGCGCCCAAACAGGGATGGAGACCCAGTACTTC
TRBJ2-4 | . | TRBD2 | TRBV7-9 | CASRDGRKNIQYF | TGTGCCAGCAGGGACGGGAGGAAAAACATTCAGTACTTC
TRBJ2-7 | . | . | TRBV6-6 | CASSLLALGHEQYF | TGTGCCAGCAGTTTACTAGCCCTGGGCCACGAGCAGTACTTC
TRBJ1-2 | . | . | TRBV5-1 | CASSLGQLDYTF | TGCGCCAGCAGCTTGGGACAGCTTGACTACACCTTC
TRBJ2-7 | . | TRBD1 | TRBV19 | CASSRQGRLNEQYF | TGTGCCAGTAGTCGACAGGGAAGATTGAACGAGCAGTACTTC
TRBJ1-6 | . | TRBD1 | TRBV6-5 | CASSRTGWNSPLHF | TGTGCCAGCAGCCGGACAGGGTGGAATTCACCCCTCCACTTT